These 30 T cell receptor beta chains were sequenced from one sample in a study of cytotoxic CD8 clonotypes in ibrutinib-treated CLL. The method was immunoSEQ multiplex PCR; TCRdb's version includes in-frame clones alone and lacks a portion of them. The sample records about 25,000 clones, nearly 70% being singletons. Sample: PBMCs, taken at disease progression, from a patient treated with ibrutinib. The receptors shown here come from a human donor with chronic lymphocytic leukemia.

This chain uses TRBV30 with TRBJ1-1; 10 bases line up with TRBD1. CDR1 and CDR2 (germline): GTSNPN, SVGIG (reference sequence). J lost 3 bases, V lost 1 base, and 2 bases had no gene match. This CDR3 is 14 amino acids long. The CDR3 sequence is CAWSAGQGYTEAFF. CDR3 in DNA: TGTGCCTGGAGTGCGGGACAGGGGTACACTGAAGCTTTCTTT.

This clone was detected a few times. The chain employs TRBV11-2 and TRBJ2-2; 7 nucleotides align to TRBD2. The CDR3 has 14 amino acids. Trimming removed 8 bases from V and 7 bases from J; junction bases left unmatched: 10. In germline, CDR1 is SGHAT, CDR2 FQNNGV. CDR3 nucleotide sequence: TGTGCCAGCGGATGGAGCGGGGTTGGCGGGGAGCTGTTTTTT. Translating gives CASGWSGVGGELFF.

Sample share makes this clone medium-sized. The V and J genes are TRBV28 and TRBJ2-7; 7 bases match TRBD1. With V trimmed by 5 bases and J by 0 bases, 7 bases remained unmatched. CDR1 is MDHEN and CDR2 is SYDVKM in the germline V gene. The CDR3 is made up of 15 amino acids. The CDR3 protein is CASSQGDSHSYEQYF. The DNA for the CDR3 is TGTGCCAGCAGTCAGGGGGACAGCCACTCCTACGAGCAGTACTTC.

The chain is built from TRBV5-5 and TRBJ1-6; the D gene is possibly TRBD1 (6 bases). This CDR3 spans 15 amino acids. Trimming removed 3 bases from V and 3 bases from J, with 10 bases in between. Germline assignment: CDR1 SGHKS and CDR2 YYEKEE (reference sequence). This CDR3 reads CASSSGQIYNSPLHF. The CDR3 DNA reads TGTGCCAGCAGCTCCGGACAGATCTATAATTCACCCCTCCACTTT. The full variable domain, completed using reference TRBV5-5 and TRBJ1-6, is DAGVTQSPTHLIKTRGQQVTLRCSPISGHKSVSWYQQVLGQGPQFIFQYYEKEERGRGNFPDRFSARQFPNYSSELNVNALLLGDSALYLCASSSGQIYNSPLHFGNGTRLTVT.

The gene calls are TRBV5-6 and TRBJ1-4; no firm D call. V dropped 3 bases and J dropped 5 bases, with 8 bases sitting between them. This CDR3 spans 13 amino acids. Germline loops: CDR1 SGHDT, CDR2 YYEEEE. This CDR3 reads CASSWGANEKLFF. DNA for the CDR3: TGTGCCAGCAGCTGGGGTGCCAATGAAAAACTGTTTTTT. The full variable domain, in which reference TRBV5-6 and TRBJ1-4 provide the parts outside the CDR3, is DAGVTQSPTHLIKTRGQQVTLRCSPKSGHDTVSWYQQALGQGPQFIFQYYEEEERQRGNFPDRFSGHQFPNYSSELNVNALLLGDSALYLCASSWGANEKLFFGSGTQLSVL.

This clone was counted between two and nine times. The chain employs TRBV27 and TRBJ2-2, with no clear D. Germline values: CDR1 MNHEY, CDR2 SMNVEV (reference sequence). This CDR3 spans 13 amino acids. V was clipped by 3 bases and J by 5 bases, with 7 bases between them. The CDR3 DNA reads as TGTGCCAGCAGTTTGGGTACTACCGGGGAGCTGTTTTTT. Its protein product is CASSLGTTGELFF.

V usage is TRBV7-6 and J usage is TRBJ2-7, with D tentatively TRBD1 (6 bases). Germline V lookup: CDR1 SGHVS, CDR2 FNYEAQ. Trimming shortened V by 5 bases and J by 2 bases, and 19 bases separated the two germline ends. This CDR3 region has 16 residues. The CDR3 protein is CASSPPQGLDTYEQYF. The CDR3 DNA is TGTGCCAGCAGCCCGCCACAGGGCCTAGACACCTACGAGCAGTACTTC.

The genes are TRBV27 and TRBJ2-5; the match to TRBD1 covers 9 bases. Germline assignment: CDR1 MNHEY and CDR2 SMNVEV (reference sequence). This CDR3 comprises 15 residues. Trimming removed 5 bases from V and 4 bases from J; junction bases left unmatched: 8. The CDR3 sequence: CASSKTGGYRETQYF. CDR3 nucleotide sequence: TGTGCCAGCAGTAAAACAGGGGGCTACCGAGAGACCCAGTACTTC.

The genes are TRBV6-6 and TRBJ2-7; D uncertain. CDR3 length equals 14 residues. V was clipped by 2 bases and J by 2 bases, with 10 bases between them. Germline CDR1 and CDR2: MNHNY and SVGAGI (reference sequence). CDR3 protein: CASSYTETPYEQYF. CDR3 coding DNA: TGTGCCAGCAGTTACACCGAAACCCCCTACGAGCAGTACTTC.

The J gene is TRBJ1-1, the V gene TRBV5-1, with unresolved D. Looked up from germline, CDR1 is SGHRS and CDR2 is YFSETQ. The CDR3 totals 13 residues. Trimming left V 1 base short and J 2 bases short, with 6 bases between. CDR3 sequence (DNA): TGCGCCAGCAGCTTGATCGGAAACACTGAAGCTTTCTTT. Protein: CASSLIGNTEAFF.

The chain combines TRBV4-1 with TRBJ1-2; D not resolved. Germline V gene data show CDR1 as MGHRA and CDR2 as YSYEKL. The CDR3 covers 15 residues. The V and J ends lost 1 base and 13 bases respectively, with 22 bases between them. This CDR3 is CASSQGSAGAGRSTF. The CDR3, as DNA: TGCGCCAGCAGCCAAGGCAGCGCTGGAGCGGGGAGGAGCACCTTC.

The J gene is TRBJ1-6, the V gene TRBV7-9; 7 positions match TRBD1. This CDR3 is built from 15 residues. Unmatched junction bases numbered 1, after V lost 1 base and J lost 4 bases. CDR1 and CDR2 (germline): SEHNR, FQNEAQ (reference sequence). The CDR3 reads CASSLGDRYNSPLHF. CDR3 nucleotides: TGTGCCAGCAGCTTAGGGGACAGATATAATTCACCCCTCCACTTT.

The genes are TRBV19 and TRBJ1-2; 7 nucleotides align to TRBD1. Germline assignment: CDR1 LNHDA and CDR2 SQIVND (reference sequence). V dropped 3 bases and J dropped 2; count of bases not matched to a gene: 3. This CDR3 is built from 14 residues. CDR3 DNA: TGTGCCAGTAGTATCAAACAGGGGAACTATGGCTACACCTTC. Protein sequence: CASSIKQGNYGYTF.

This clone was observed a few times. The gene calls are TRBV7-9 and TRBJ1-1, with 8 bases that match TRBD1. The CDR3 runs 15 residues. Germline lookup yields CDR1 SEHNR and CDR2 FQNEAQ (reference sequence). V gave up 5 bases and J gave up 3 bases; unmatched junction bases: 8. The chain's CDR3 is CASSPLDRADTEAFF. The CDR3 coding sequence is TGTGCCAGCAGCCCACTGGACAGGGCGGACACTGAAGCTTTCTTT.

The DNA of the CDR3 is TGTGCCAGCAGCTTGTCGCTAGCGGACAATGAGCAGTTCTTC. Residues: CASSLSLADNEQFF. This chain connects TRBV5-4 to TRBJ2-1, with 7 bases fitting TRBD2. V was clipped by 1 base and J by 5 bases; unmatched bases: 3. Looked up from germline, CDR1 is SGHNT and CDR2 is YYREEE (reference sequence). This CDR3 has 14 amino acids.

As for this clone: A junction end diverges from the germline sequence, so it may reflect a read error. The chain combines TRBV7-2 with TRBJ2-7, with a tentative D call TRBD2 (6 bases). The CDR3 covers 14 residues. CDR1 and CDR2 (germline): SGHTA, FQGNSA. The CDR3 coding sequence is TGCGCCAGCAGCCAAGAGGAGGGAGCTTTCGAGCAGTACTTC. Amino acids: CASSQEEGAFEQYF.

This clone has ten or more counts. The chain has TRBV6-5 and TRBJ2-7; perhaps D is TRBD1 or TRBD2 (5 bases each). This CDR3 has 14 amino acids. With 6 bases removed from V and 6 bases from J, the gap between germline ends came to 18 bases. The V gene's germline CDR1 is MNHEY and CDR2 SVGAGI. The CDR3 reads CASSLARDAGEQYF. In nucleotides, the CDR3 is TGTGCCAGCAGCCTCGCTAGGGACGCAGGCGAGCAGTACTTC.

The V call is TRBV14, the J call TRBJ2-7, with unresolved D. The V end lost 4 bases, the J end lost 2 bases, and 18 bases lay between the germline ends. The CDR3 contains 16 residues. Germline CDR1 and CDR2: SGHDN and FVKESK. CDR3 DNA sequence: TGTGCCAGCAGCCCTTTAGGACGGCCGCCCCCCTACGAGCAGTACTTC. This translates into CASSPLGRPPPYEQYF.

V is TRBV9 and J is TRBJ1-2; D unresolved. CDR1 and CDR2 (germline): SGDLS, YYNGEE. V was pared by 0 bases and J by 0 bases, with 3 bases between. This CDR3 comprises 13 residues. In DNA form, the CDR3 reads TGTGCCAGCAGCGTAGGGCCTAACTATGGCTACACCTTC. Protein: CASSVGPNYGYTF. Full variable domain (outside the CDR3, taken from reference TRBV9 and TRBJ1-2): DSGVTQTPKHLITATGQRVTLRCSPRSGDLSVYWYQQSLDQGLQFLIQYYNGEERAKGNILERFSAQQFPDLHSELNLSSLELGDSALYFCASSVGPNYGYTFGSGTRLTVV.

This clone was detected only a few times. This CDR3 is CASSSTGGPYEQYF. The CDR3 DNA is TGTGCCAGCAGCTCCACAGGGGGCCCGTACGAGCAGTACTTC. The chain has TRBV7-6 and TRBJ2-7; 9 positions agree with TRBD1. CDR1 and CDR2 from the germline V gene are SGHVS and FNYEAQ. The CDR3 contains 14 residues. V shed 4 bases, J shed 4 bases, and the junction held 5 bases outside the gene matches.

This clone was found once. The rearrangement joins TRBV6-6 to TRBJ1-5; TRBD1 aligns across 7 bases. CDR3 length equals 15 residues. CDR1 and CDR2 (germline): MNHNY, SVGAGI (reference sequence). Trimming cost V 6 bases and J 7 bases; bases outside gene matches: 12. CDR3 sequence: CASRLSDRVGQPQHF. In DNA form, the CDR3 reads TGTGCCAGCAGGTTAAGTGACAGGGTTGGGCAGCCCCAGCATTTT.

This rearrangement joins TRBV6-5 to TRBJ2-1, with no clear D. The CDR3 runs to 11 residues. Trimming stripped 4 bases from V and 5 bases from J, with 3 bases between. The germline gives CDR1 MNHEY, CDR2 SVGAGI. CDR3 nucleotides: TGTGCCAGCAGTTCACACAATGAGCAGTTCTTC. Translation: CASSSHNEQFF.

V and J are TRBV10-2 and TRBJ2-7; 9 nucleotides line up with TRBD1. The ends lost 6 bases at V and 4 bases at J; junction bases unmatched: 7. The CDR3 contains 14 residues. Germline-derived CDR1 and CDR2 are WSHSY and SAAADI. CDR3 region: CASRTGQGLYEQYF. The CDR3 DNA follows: TGCGCCAGCAGGACGGGACAGGGTCTTTACGAGCAGTACTTC.

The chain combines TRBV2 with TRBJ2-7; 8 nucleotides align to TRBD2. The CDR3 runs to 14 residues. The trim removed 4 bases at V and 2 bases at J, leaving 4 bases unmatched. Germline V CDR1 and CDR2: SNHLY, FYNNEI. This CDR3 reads CASSGGLAPYEQYF. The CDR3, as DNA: TGTGCCAGCAGTGGAGGACTAGCCCCCTACGAGCAGTACTTC. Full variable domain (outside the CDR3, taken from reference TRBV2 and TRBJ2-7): EPEVTQTPSHQVTQMGQEVILRCVPISNHLYFYWYRQILGQKVEFLVSFYNNEISEKSEIFDDQFSVERPDGSNFTLKIRSTKLEDSAMYFCASSGGLAPYEQYFGPGTRLTVT.

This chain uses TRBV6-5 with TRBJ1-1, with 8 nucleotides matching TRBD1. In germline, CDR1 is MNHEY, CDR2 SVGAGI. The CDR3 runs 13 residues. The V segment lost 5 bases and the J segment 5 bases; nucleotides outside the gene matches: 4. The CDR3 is CASSLDRGTEAFF. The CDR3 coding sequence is TGTGCCAGCAGTCTCGACAGGGGAACTGAAGCTTTCTTT.

CDR3 in DNA: TGTGCCAGCAGCCCCGGGAGGGTTAAATCAACTAATGAAAAACTGTTTTTT. Its translation: CASSPGRVKSTNEKLFF. This sequence joins TRBV7-9 and TRBJ1-4; D gene unclear. Germline V gene sequence: CDR1 SEHNR, CDR2 FQNEAQ (reference sequence). The V end was cut by 5 bases, the J end by 0 bases, with 16 bases between. CDR3 length: 17 amino acids.

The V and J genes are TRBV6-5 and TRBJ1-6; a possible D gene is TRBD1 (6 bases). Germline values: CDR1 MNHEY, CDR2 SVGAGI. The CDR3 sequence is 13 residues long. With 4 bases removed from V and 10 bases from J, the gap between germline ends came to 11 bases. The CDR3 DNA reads TGTGCCAGCAGTTTCGGACAGCGATCACCCCTCCACTTT. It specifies CASSFGQRSPLHF.

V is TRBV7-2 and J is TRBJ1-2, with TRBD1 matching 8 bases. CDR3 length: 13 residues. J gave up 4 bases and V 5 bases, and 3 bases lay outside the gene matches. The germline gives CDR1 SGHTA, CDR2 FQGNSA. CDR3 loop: CASSPGTGYGYTF. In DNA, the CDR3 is TGTGCCAGCAGCCCCGGGACAGGCTATGGCTACACCTTC. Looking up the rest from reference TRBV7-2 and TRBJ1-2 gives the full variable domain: GAGVSQSPSNKVTEKGKDVELRCDPISGHTALYWYRQSLGQGLEFLIYFQGNSAPDKSGLPSDRFSAERTGGSVSTLTIQRTQQEDSAVYLCASSPGTGYGYTFGSGTRLTVV.

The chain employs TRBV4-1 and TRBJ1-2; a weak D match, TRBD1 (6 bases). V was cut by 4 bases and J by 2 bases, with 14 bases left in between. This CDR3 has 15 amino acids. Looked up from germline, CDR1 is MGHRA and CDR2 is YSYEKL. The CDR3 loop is CASSPGGQINYGYTF. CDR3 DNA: TGCGCCAGCAGCCCGGGAGGACAGATAAACTATGGCTACACCTTC.

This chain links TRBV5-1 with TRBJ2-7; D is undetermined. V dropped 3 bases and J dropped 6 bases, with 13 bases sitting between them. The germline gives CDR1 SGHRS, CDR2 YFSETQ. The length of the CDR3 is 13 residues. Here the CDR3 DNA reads TGCGCCAGCAGCTACGACTTTGCGAGCGAGCAGTACTTC. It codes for CASSYDFASEQYF.